The TCR beta chain described here comes from a study of T cell repertoires in ileal Crohn's disease. At the level of the study: Median disease duration was roughly 7.9 years; less than 45% smoked at surgery. Every patient was operated on for stricturing (roughly 61%) or penetrating (about 40%) complications.

Some clones are missing from TCRdb's copy, which holds only in-frame ones; the method was immunoSEQ multiplex PCR. Among 12,000 to 15,000 clones, roughly nine tenths were seen once, and the ten largest hold 3.7%. The CDR3 contains 14 residues. V dropped 3 bases and J dropped 5 bases, with 13 bases sitting between them. Germline V CDR1 and CDR2: MDHEN, SYDVKM. Adults with ileal or ileocolonic Crohn's disease and an indication for resection were eligible. The clonotype comes from an adult with Crohn's disease. Sequencing was done on a sample of ileal tissue. The rearrangement joins TRBV28 to TRBJ1-1; no reliable D call. The CDR3 region is CASSFSGEGTEAFF. In nucleotides, the CDR3 is TGTGCCAGCAGTTTCTCCGGGGAAGGGACTGAAGCTTTCTTT.